The 6 T cell receptor beta chains below come from one sample, sequenced in a study of OX40 agonist ivuxolimab in advanced cancers. Clones were sequenced by immunoSEQ multiplex PCR, and TCRdb holds only the in-frame ones, with some missing. The sample shows approximately 48,000 clones, over 65% of them seen only once. This material consisted of CD4+ or CD8+ T cells sorted from blood, taken in a trial of the OX40 agonist ivuxolimab. The receptors originated from an adult with an advanced solid tumor such as melanoma, head and neck, liver or kidney cancer.

This clone has a handful of counts. This chain links TRBV5-8 with TRBJ1-1, with D possibly matching TRBD1 (5 bases). The V gene lost 4 bases and the J gene lost 0 bases, with 16 bases spanning the gap. This CDR3 spans 16 amino acids. From germline, CDR1 is SGHTS and CDR2 YDEGEE. CDR3 sequence (DNA): TGTGCCAGCAGCCTCATGGGGGTAGCACTGAACACTGAAGCTTTCTTT. It encodes CASSLMGVALNTEAFF.

This chain connects TRBV11-2 to TRBJ1-2; no clear D gene. The CDR3 runs 11 residues. Germline CDR1 SGHAT, CDR2 FQNNGV. V was cut by 3 bases and J by 7 bases, with 6 bases left in between. CDR3 in DNA: TGTGCCAGCAGCTTCGGTTTTGGCTACACCTTC. Its translation is CASSFGFGYTF.

This chain uses TRBV28 with TRBJ1-1; 9 positions agree with TRBD1. CDR1 MDHEN and CDR2 SYDVKM come from the germline V gene. The CDR3 consists of 17 residues. J was trimmed by 0 bases and V by 3 bases; bases with no gene match: 8. Written as DNA, the CDR3 is TGTGCCAGCAGTTTTGCGGGACAGGGTAACTTGAACACTGAAGCTTTCTTT. It encodes CASSFAGQGNLNTEAFF.

The chain has TRBV5-1 and TRBJ2-3; TRBD2 aligns across 11 bases. This CDR3 region has 16 residues. V lost 4 bases, J lost 2 bases, and 6 bases stayed unmatched. The germline CDR1 and CDR2 sequences are SGHRS and YFSETQ. CDR3 sequence (DNA): TGCGCCAGCAGCCCCGGGACTAGCGGACCCACAGATACGCAGTATTTT. Residues: CASSPGTSGPTDTQYF.

V is TRBV19 and J is TRBJ2-3; a weak D match, TRBD2 (6 bases). CDR3 length equals 16 residues. The ends were cut back, 4 bases at V and 4 bases at J, with 18 bases in the middle. Germline V gives CDR1 LNHDA, CDR2 SQIVND (reference sequence). CDR3 bases: TGTGCCAGTAGTACCCCAAGCGGTTCTAGCGCAGATACGCAGTATTTT. This encodes CASSTPSGSSADTQYF.

The chain joins TRBV28 to TRBJ1-2; no clear D. V was cut by 6 bases and J by 0 bases, with 8 bases left in between. Germline V gene lookup returns CDR1 MDHEN and CDR2 SYDVKM. The CDR3 contains 13 residues. The CDR3 nucleotides are TGTGCCAGCAGAACTACAGCTAACTATGGCTACACCTTC. It encodes CASRTTANYGYTF.